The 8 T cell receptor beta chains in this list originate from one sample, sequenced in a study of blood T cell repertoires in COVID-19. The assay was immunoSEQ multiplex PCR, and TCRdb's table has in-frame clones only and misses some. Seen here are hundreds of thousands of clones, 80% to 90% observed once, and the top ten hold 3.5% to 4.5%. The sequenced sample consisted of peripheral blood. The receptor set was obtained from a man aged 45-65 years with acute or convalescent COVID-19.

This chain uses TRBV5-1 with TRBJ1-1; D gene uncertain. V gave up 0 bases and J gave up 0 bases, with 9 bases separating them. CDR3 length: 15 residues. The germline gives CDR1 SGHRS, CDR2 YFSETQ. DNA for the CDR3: TGCGCCAGCAGCTTGGATCCAGGTATGAACACTGAAGCTTTCTTT. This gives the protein CASSLDPGMNTEAFF.

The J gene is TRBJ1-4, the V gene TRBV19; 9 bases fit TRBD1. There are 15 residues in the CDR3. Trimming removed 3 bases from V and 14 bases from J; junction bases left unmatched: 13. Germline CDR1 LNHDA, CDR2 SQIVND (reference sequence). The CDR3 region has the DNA TGTGCCAGTAGTATTTCTGGGAGGACAGGGGATAAGCTGTTTTTT. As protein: CASSISGRTGDKLFF.

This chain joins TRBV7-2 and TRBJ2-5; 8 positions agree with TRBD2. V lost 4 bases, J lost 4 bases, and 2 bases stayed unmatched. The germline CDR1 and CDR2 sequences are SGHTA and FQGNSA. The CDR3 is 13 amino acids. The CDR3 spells CASSWGLVETQYF. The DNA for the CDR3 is TGTGCCAGCAGCTGGGGACTAGTAGAGACCCAGTACTTC.

The CDR3 DNA reads TGTGCCAGCTCCAACCTCCGGCAGGGTAATAATTCACCCCTCCACTTT. This sequence encodes CASSNLRQGNNSPLHF. The chain recombines TRBV27 with TRBJ1-6; D is possibly TRBD1 (5 bases). The germline V and J ends were trimmed by 8 bases and 5 bases, with 19 bases remaining between them. Germline V CDR1 and CDR2: MNHEY, SMNVEV (reference sequence). CDR3 length equals 16 residues.

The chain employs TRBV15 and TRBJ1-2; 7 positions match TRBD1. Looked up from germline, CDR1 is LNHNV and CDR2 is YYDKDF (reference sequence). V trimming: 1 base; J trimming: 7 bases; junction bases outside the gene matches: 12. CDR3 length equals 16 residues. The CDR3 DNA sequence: TGTGCCACCAGCAGAGTCGGACAGGAGGGAGCAGGTGGCTACACCTTC. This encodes CATSRVGQEGAGGYTF.

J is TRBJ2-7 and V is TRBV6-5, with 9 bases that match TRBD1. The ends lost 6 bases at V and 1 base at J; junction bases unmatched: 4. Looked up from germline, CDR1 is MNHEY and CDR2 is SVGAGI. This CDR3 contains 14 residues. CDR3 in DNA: TGTGCCAGCAGACGGGGGACAGGGTCCTACGAGCAGTACTTC. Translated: CASRRGTGSYEQYF.

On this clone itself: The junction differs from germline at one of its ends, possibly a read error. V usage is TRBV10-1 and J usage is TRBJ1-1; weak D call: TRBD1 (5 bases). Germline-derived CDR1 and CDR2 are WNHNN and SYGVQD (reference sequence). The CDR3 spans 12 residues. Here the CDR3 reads CASSQSGGKAFF. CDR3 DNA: TGCGCCAGCAGTCAGTCGGGGGGTAAAGCTTTCTTT.

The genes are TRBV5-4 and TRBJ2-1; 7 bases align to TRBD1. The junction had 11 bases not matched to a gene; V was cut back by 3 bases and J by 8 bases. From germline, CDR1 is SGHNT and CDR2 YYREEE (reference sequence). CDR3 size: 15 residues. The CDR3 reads CASSSTGVKTDEQFF. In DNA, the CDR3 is TGTGCCAGCAGCTCCACAGGGGTTAAAACGGATGAGCAGTTCTTC.